There are many counts of the clone carrying this TCR beta chain. Its antigen is unknown. This sample is drawn from a study of metastatic and nonmetastatic thyroid tumors. Whole-study context: Across blood and tumor or nodule tissue, repertoires from malignant and benign thyroid patients were compared with one another.

Whole-study findings and limits: In blood and tumor, TCR beta diversity was reportedly significantly higher in malignant thyroid tumors than in benign nodules.

MiXCR re-clonotyped the PCR reads for TCRdb. The table has approximately 90,000 clones, 12% seen once. Treatment of any kind had been given to no patient before thyroid surgery. Germline CDR1 reads SNHLY; CDR2 reads FYNNEI. The ends were cut back, 3 bases at V and 5 bases at J, with 11 bases in the middle. The CDR3 is 14 amino acids. Material for sequencing was blood. The chain has TRBV2 and TRBJ1-5; the D gene is possibly TRBD1 (5 bases). The sequence was obtained from a female donor with papillary thyroid cancer or a benign thyroid nodule (not recorded which). Some clones in this sample may be carry-over from other donors' samples. The CDR3 DNA reads as TGTGCCAGCAGTGAGAGGGGTTCCTATCAGCCCCAGCATTTT. Its translation: CASSERGSYQPQHF.